The 18 T cell receptor beta chains below all came from one sample that was sequenced in a study of vaccination effects on CD4 cells after COVID-19. Their antigens are not known. Pools of viral peptides were used by the ViraFEST assay to expand antigen-specific CD4+ T cells ahead of sequencing. Culture lasted 10 days before CD4+ T cell isolation. All study participants received two doses of BNT162b2 or mRNA-1273 vaccine. The assay was immunoSEQ multiplex PCR, and TCRdb's table has in-frame clones only and misses some. This table has tens of thousands of clones, more than 60% appearing once. The specimen was CD4+ T cells from PBMCs cultured with SARS-CoV-2 spike peptides, collected after COVID-19 vaccination. The receptors stem from a human donor who received a COVID-19 vaccine.

This chain joins TRBV4-2 and TRBJ1-4; 11 positions agree with TRBD1. Losses at the gene ends were 4 bases for V and 5 bases for J; bases not matched to a gene: 12. The CDR3 has 18 amino acids. Germline CDR1 LGHNA, CDR2 YNFKEQ. The CDR3 DNA is TGTGCCAGCAGCCCACGGACAGGGGGCCATAGTCAAAATGAAAAACTGTTTTTT. Translation gives CASSPRTGGHSQNEKLFF.

This rearrangement joins TRBV3-1 (or the pseudogene TRBV3-2) to TRBJ1-6; no clear D gene. The CDR3 is 14 amino acids. Germline V CDR1 and CDR2: LGHDT, YNNKEL (reference sequence). V lost 4 bases to trimming and J lost 4 bases, with 8 bases between them. The CDR3, as DNA: TGTGCCAGCAGCCCCACGACATATAATTCACCCCTCCACTTT. Translated: CASSPTTYNSPLHF.

This clone is a singleton in its sample. The chain combines TRBV14 with TRBJ1-2, with a tentative D call TRBD1 (5 bases). Germline CDR1 reads SGHDN; CDR2 reads FVKESK. With 1 base removed from V and 1 base from J, the gap between germline ends came to 10 bases. This CDR3 has 15 residues. The CDR3 DNA reads as TGTGCCAGCAGCCAAGCGCCAGGGATTAACTATGGCTACACCTTC. Translating gives CASSQAPGINYGYTF. The whole variable domain, remainder taken from reference TRBV14 and TRBJ1-2, is EAGVTQFPSHSVIEKGQTVTLRCDPISGHDNLYWYRRVMGKEIKFLLHFVKESKQDESGMPNNRFLAERTGGTYSTLKVQPAELEDSGVYFCASSQAPGINYGYTFGSGTRLTVV.

This chain joins TRBV10-3 and TRBJ1-5, with D tentatively TRBD1 (5 bases). In germline, CDR1 is ENHRY, CDR2 SYGVKD. This CDR3 contains 14 residues. V gave up 3 bases and J gave up 4 bases, with 10 bases separating them. The CDR3 loop reads CAISDMGGNQPQHF. DNA of the CDR3: TGTGCCATCAGTGATATGGGGGGGAATCAGCCCCAGCATTTT.

The V and J genes are TRBV6-2 or TRBV6-3 and TRBJ2-5; 11 bases line up with TRBD2. This CDR3 is 21 amino acids long. The germline CDR1 and CDR2 sequences are MNHEY and SVGEGT. The trim removed 4 bases at V and 4 bases at J, leaving 23 bases unmatched. This CDR3 is CASSSSYKGKLAGVVVETQYF. The CDR3 DNA follows: TGTGCCAGCAGTTCATCATACAAGGGGAAACTAGCGGGAGTTGTCGTAGAGACCCAGTACTTC.

This clone was picked up one time. The chain joins TRBV9 to TRBJ1-2, with 9 bases matching TRBD1. The CDR3 is 15 residues long. CDR1 and CDR2 (germline): SGDLS, YYNGEE. J was trimmed by 8 bases and V by 4 bases; bases with no gene match: 12. The CDR3 here is CASSSTGTGTSGYTF. CDR3 in DNA: TGTGCCAGCAGCTCAACCGGGACAGGGACTTCGGGCTACACCTTC.

The V call is TRBV12-3 or TRBV12-4, the J call TRBJ1-6; D is undetermined. V was clipped by 7 bases and J by 7 bases, with 8 bases between them. CDR3 length: 12 amino acids. CDR3 sequence: CASTQSNSPLHF. The CDR3 DNA sequence: TGTGCCAGCACCCAATCAAATTCACCCCTCCACTTT.

The CDR3 region has the DNA TGCGCCAGCAGCTCCGGGGAGGGCTACAATGAGCAGTTCTTC. This gives the protein CASSSGEGYNEQFF. The chain links TRBV5-1 to TRBJ2-1; 7 nucleotides line up with TRBD2. The CDR3 runs to 14 residues. CDR1 and CDR2 from the germline V gene are SGHRS and YFSETQ. The ends lost 3 bases at V and 3 bases at J; junction bases unmatched: 3.

The V call is TRBV30, the J call TRBJ1-2, with 7 positions matching TRBD1. This CDR3 spans 14 amino acids. V dropped 2 bases and J dropped 4; count of bases not matched to a gene: 7. Germline V CDR1 and CDR2: GTSNPN, SVGIG (reference sequence). The CDR3 coding sequence is TGTGCCTGGAGTACGCGGGACAGAATCTATGGCTACACCTTC. It encodes CAWSTRDRIYGYTF.

This CDR3 is CASSLSRKDTEAFF. The CDR3 bases are TGCGCCAGCAGCTTGTCCAGGAAAGACACTGAAGCTTTCTTT. The genes are TRBV5-1 and TRBJ1-1; no clear D. The length of the CDR3 is 14 residues. V lost 1 base to trimming and J lost 3 bases, with 10 bases between them. Germline loops: CDR1 SGHRS, CDR2 YFSETQ.

The sample holds one count of this clone. The chain employs TRBV21-1 and TRBJ2-1; the D call in the table, TRBD2, was not verified against the DNA. TRBV21-1 is given as a pseudogene. CDR3 length equals 15 residues. CDR3 nucleotide sequence: TGTGCCAGCACCCGGCTAGCGGGAGTTAACGATGAGCAGTTCTTC. Translated: CASTRLAGVNDEQFF.

This CDR3 is CASSYYLDREQYF. The CDR3 DNA reads TGTGCCAGCAGTTACTATCTTGATCGGGAGCAGTACTTC. V and J are TRBV6-5 and TRBJ2-7; no firm D call. The CDR3 totals 13 residues. The germline V gene encodes CDR1 MNHEY and CDR2 SVGAGI. Trimming cost V 1 base and J 7 bases, with 11 bases left between them.

This clone was counted a few times. The V call is TRBV19, the J call TRBJ2-7, with D possibly being TRBD1 or TRBD2 (5 bases each). CDR3 length: 17 residues. V gave up 3 bases and J gave up 3 bases, with 21 bases separating them. Germline CDR1 and CDR2: LNHDA and SQIVND (reference sequence). CDR3 sequence: CASSMGSHGTIVYEQYF. DNA for the CDR3: TGTGCCAGTAGTATGGGAAGTCACGGGACCATAGTCTACGAGCAGTACTTC.

The gene calls are TRBV6-5 and TRBJ2-1; no definite D call. Looked up from germline, CDR1 is MNHEY and CDR2 is SVGAGI. This CDR3 is 13 amino acids long. Deletions cut 9 bases from V and 4 bases from J, with 13 bases between. The CDR3 loop is CASTRPEYNEQFF. In DNA, the CDR3 is TGTGCCAGTACCCGACCCGAGTACAATGAGCAGTTCTTC.

The chain employs TRBV18 and TRBJ1-2; 11 positions match TRBD1. Germline CDR1 is KGHSH and CDR2 is LQKENI. The CDR3 has 15 amino acids. Trimming removed 0 bases from V and 7 bases from J; junction bases left unmatched: 4. CDR3 loop: CASSPPGQGVGGYTF. In nucleotides, the CDR3 is TGTGCCAGCTCACCACCGGGACAGGGGGTTGGTGGCTACACCTTC.

This clone was seen only once. The chain is built from TRBV6-5 and TRBJ1-1; D is perhaps TRBD1 (6 bases). CDR1 MNHEY and CDR2 SVGAGI come from the germline V gene. The V gene lost 6 bases and the J gene lost 1 base, with 12 bases spanning the gap. The CDR3 runs to 14 residues. CDR3 loop: CASRAGTPNTEAFF. Written as DNA, the CDR3 is TGTGCCAGCAGAGCTGGGACACCGAACACTGAAGCTTTCTTT.

The CDR3 DNA reads TGCGCCAGCCGCGGAGGACTAGCGGGGGGCCAGCAGTTCTTC. Translated: CASRGGLAGGQQFF. The rearrangement joins TRBV5-1 to TRBJ2-1; 14 nucleotides match TRBD2. V lost 7 bases to trimming and J lost 11 bases; unmatched junction nucleotides: 8. Germline CDR1 and CDR2: SGHRS and YFSETQ. The CDR3 sequence is 14 residues long. The full variable domain, rest sourced from reference TRBV5-1 and TRBJ2-1, is KAGVTQTPRYLIKTRGQQVTLSCSPISGHRSVSWYQQTPGQGLQFLFEYFSETQRNKGNFPGRFSGRQFSNSRSEMNVSTLELGDSALYLCASRGGLAGGQQFFGPGTRLTVL.

The chain links TRBV5-4 to TRBJ1-1, with a weak D call TRBD1 (6 bases). The CDR3 is 15 amino acids. Per the germline V gene, CDR1 is SGHNT and CDR2 is YYREEE (reference sequence). V was trimmed by 4 bases and J by 1 base, leaving 14 bases between them. This CDR3 reads CASSTGFWRNTEAFF. CDR3 in DNA: TGTGCCAGCAGCACAGGGTTTTGGAGGAACACTGAAGCTTTCTTT.